These T cell receptor beta chains were read from a single sample in a study of cytomegalovirus exposure and HLA in healthy donors. Sequencing used immunoSEQ multiplex PCR; TCRdb keeps in-frame clones, though not all of them. The sample has tens of thousands of clones, around 94% seen once. The sequencing sample was made of PBMCs. The receptors originated from a man between 18 and 35 years old in good health and CMV-seronegative. Each CDR3 is given with its conserved first and last residue. D genes are given only for firm matches. Clone size appears in some rows only: once, few, many, or a class for an expanded clone.

v_gene	j_gene	d_gene	abundance	CDR3nt	CDR3aa
TRBV7-8	TRBJ1-1	.	.	TGTGCCAGCAACCCCCAGGGATTGGGGGCGGTCACTGAAGCTTTCTTT	CASNPQGLGAVTEAFF
TRBV10-3	TRBJ2-2	.	.	TGTGCCATCAGCAACAATGGGAACACCGGGGAGCTGTTTTTT	CAISNNGNTGELFF
TRBV5-1	TRBJ2-1	.	.	TGCGCCAGCAGCACTGAATATGAGCAGTTCTTC	CASSTEYEQFF
TRBV7-9	TRBJ2-7	.	.	TGTGCCAGCAGCTTAGGAAGGGGACATTGGTCCTACGAGCAGTACTTC	CASSLGRGHWSYEQYF
TRBV7-2	TRBJ2-1	.	.	TGTGCCAGCAGCTTAGCGCGAACAGGGAGAAATGAGCAGTTCTTC	CASSLARTGRNEQFF
TRBV27	TRBJ1-3	TRBD1	.	TGTGCCAGCAGTTTATATGGGACAGCGGCGGGAAACACCATATATTTT	CASSLYGTAAGNTIYF
TRBV13	TRBJ2-3	TRBD1	.	TGTGCCAGCAGCTTTCAGGGGGCGAATACGCAGTATTTT	CASSFQGANTQYF
TRBV5-1	TRBJ2-7	TRBD2	.	TGCGCCAGCAGCTCGGGACTAGCGGGAGTCGACCGCGAGCAGTACTTC	CASSSGLAGVDREQYF
TRBV29-1	TRBJ1-1	.	.	TGCAGCGTCCTTGACAGGATTGGCTTAGCTTTCTTT	CSVLDRIGLAFF
TRBV6-4	TRBJ2-3	.	few	TGTGCCAGCAGTGAGAGACCAGGGGATAGTGAGGATACGCAGTATTTT	CASSERPGDSEDTQYF
TRBV27	TRBJ2-2	TRBD1	.	TGTGCCAGCAGTTTTACGACAGGGGTGAACACCGGGGAGCTGTTTTTT	CASSFTTGVNTGELFF
TRBV11-3	TRBJ2-7	TRBD2	.	TGTGCCAGCAGCTTAACTAGCGGGAACTACGAGCAGTACTTC	CASSLTSGNYEQYF
TRBV7-2	TRBJ1-1	.	.	TGTGCCAGCAGCTCCCACCCGGACACTGAAGCTTTCTTT	CASSSHPDTEAFF
TRBV19	TRBJ1-1	TRBD1	.	TGTGCCAGTAGTATAGCTCAGGGGTCCGAGGACAGGGCCTTCTGGGGCACTGAAGCTTTCTTT	CASSIAQGSEDRAFWGTEAFF
TRBV15	TRBJ1-5	.	.	TGTGCCACCAGCAGAGCGCCCGGTGGCAATCAGCCCCAGCATTTT	CATSRAPGGNQPQHF
TRBV7-8	TRBJ1-1	.	.	TGTGCCAGCAGCAGACGAGGACAGAGGAACACTGAAGCTTTCTTT	CASSRRGQRNTEAFF
TRBV7-9	TRBJ2-1	TRBD2	.	TGTGCCAGCACCACTAGCGGGATTATGTCTGGCTACAATGAGCAGTTCTTC	CASTTSGIMSGYNEQFF
TRBV7-2	TRBJ2-3	TRBD2	.	TGTGCCAGCAGCCTACTAGCGGGAGTTGGAGATACGCAGTATTTT	CASSLLAGVGDTQYF
TRBV2	TRBJ1-2	.	.	TGTGCCAGCAGTGACCGCGGGGACTATGGCTACACCTTC	CASSDRGDYGYTF
TRBV27	TRBJ2-3	.	.	TGTGCCAGCAGTTTAAGCAGGGCGGCAGATACGCAGTATTTT	CASSLSRAADTQYF
TRBV13	TRBJ2-3	TRBD2	.	TGTGCCAGCAGCATACTAGCGAAGAGCACAGATACGCAGTATTTT	CASSILAKSTDTQYF
TRBV25-1	TRBJ2-3	TRBD1	.	TGTGCCAGCAGTGGACGGACAGGATTTGCTAGCACAGATACGCAGTATTTT	CASSGRTGFASTDTQYF
TRBV6-5	TRBJ1-1	TRBD1	.	TGTGCCAGCAGAAACAGGGGGGACACTGAAGCTTTCTTT	CASRNRGDTEAFF
TRBV28	TRBJ1-2	.	.	TGTGCCAGCAGTTTACGGTCAGGCCCGAAGTATCATGGCTACACCTTC	CASSLRSGPKYHGYTF
TRBV18	TRBJ2-1	TRBD2	.	TGTGCCAGCTCACCCACTAGCGGGAGACAGGATGAGCAGTTCTTC	CASSPTSGRQDEQFF
TRBV7-5	TRBJ1-5	.	.	TGTGTCAGAAGCGACGACACCCTGAGCAATCAGCCCCAGCATTTT	CVRSDDTLSNQPQHF